The 20 T cell receptor beta chains presented below share a single source sample, sequenced in a study of long-term antiretroviral therapy in people with HIV. They ran version v3.0 of the immunoSEQ assay at survey level. Only in-frame clones appear in the TCRdb table, and some are missing; sequencing was by immunoSEQ multiplex PCR. The sample lists roughly 10,000 clones, around 73% seen once, with approximately 15% in the top ten. Sequenced material: unsorted PBMCs, taken 0.4 years before starting antiretroviral therapy. Receptor source: a man aged 25 to 45 with HIV.

V usage is TRBV28 and J usage is TRBJ1-2; 9 bases align to TRBD1. The CDR3 runs 15 residues. Germline values: CDR1 MDHEN, CDR2 SYDVKM. V lost 5 bases and J lost 5; bases outside the gene matches: 9. CDR3 sequence (DNA): TGTGCCAGCAGTGAACCGGGACAGGGATTATATGGCTACACCTTC. As protein: CASSEPGQGLYGYTF.

This clone rates as large (0.1 to 1%). CDR3 DNA: TGTGCCAGTAGTACCCATTACGAGCAGTACTTC. It is translated as CASSTHYEQYF. J is TRBJ2-7 and V is TRBV19; D not resolved. CDR1 is LNHDA and CDR2 is SQIVND in the germline V gene (reference sequence). Trimming left V 4 bases short and J 4 bases short, with 5 bases between. This CDR3 is built from 11 residues.

This clone was detected once. The V and J genes are TRBV5-5 and TRBJ1-1; D gene ambiguous. V was shortened by 2 bases and J by 1 base, with 9 bases between the two germline ends. The CDR3 covers 14 residues. Germline V CDR1 and CDR2: SGHKS, YYEKEE (reference sequence). CDR3 sequence reads: CASSFLRRNTEAFF. CDR3 coding DNA: TGTGCCAGCAGCTTTCTTAGGCGGAACACTGAAGCTTTCTTT.

V and J are TRBV6-1 and TRBJ2-7, with TRBD1 matching 10 bases. The V segment lost 2 bases and the J segment 1 base; nucleotides outside the gene matches: 8. The CDR3 contains 17 residues. Germline lookup yields CDR1 MNHNS and CDR2 SASEGT. DNA for the CDR3: TGTGCCAGCAGTGAAATCGCGTGGACAGGGGGTTCCTACGAGCAGTACTTC. It codes for CASSEIAWTGGSYEQYF.

The CDR3 DNA sequence: TGTGCCAGCAGGGGGGACAGCCGGAACACTGAAGCTTTCTTT. Translation: CASRGDSRNTEAFF. This chain joins TRBV2 and TRBJ1-1; 7 bases are shared with TRBD1. J lost 1 base, V lost 6 bases, and 5 bases had no gene match. CDR1 is SNHLY, CDR2 FYNNEI, per germline. This CDR3 has 14 residues.

CDR3 amino acids: CASSPGVSGANVLTF. CDR3 sequence (DNA): TGTGCCAGCAGTCCAGGGGTTTCTGGGGCCAACGTCCTGACTTTC. The chain recombines TRBV27 with TRBJ2-6; D may be TRBD1 (6 bases). The germline gives CDR1 MNHEY, CDR2 SMNVEV (reference sequence). The CDR3 contains 15 residues. Between the trimmed V and J ends, which lost 5 bases and 1 base, there was a span of 9 bases.

V and J are TRBV7-9 and TRBJ1-6; 9 bases map to TRBD1. V lost 7 bases, J lost 8 bases, and 3 bases stayed unmatched. The CDR3 spans 13 residues. CDR1 and CDR2 (germline): SEHNR, FQNEAQ (reference sequence). Here the CDR3 reads CASMGQGDSPLHF. CDR3 DNA: TGTGCCAGCATGGGACAGGGCGATTCACCCCTCCACTTT.

This sequence joins TRBV27 and TRBJ2-3; D not certain. CDR1 MNHEY and CDR2 SMNVEV come from the germline V gene (reference sequence). V lost 6 bases and J 8 bases, leaving 9 bases between the germline ends. There are 11 residues in the CDR3. This CDR3 is CASSFLSTQYF. CDR3 in DNA: TGTGCCAGCAGCTTTTTGTCTACGCAGTATTTT.

The CDR3 protein is CASSFQAGVWETQYF. The CDR3 DNA sequence: TGTGCCAGCAGTTTTCAGGCAGGGGTTTGGGAGACCCAGTACTTC. The V gene is TRBV28, the J gene TRBJ2-5; weak D call: TRBD1 (6 bases). CDR1 is MDHEN and CDR2 is SYDVKM in the germline V gene. V lost 3 bases and J lost 5, with 16 bases in between. This CDR3 spans 15 amino acids.

V gene TRBV19 combines with J gene TRBJ1-1; no reliable D call. Germline CDR1 is LNHDA and CDR2 is SQIVND (reference sequence). V was pared by 0 bases and J by 4 bases, with 9 bases between. This CDR3 has 14 amino acids. CDR3: CASSIERVSTEAFF. CDR3 nucleotide sequence: TGTGCCAGTAGTATAGAGCGGGTCAGCACTGAAGCTTTCTTT.

The CDR3 DNA reads as TGCGCCAGCAGCGGACAGGGGAACTCTGGAAACACCATATATTTT. It encodes CASSGQGNSGNTIYF. This sequence joins TRBV4-1 and TRBJ1-3; 9 bases map to TRBD1. V shed 5 bases and J 0 bases; nucleotides not matched to a gene: 2. Per germline, CDR1 MGHRA and CDR2 YSYEKL. The CDR3 covers 15 residues.

V usage is TRBV19 and J usage is TRBJ1-2, with 7 bases matching TRBD1. The CDR3 length is 13 residues. Germline V CDR1 and CDR2: LNHDA, SQIVND (reference sequence). The V and J ends lost 6 bases and 2 bases, in that order; junction bases with no gene match: 3. The CDR3 bases are TGTGCCAGTAGCCAGGACAGGAACTATGGCTACACCTTC. It is translated as CASSQDRNYGYTF.

The chain combines TRBV4-1 with TRBJ2-3; TRBD2 agrees at 8 bases. The CDR3 length is 16 residues. The V segment lost 5 bases and the J segment 1 base; nucleotides outside the gene matches: 8. Germline V gene data show CDR1 as MGHRA and CDR2 as YSYEKL. The CDR3 sequence: CASSSSGGRGTDTQYF. The CDR3 coding sequence is TGCGCCAGCAGCTCCTCGGGGGGGCGGGGCACAGATACGCAGTATTTT.

The rearrangement links TRBV7-8 to TRBJ2-5; 11 bases agree with TRBD2. The CDR3 is made up of 16 amino acids. Germline-derived CDR1 and CDR2 are SGHVS and FQNEAQ. Trimming at V came to 1 base and at J to 5 bases, leaving 6 bases not matched to a gene. This CDR3 is CASSLEIAGGWETQYF. CDR3 DNA: TGTGCCAGCAGCTTAGAGATAGCGGGAGGGTGGGAGACCCAGTACTTC.

This clone was recorded a few times. This chain connects TRBV19 to TRBJ1-1, with D perhaps TRBD1 (6 bases). The CDR3 loop spans 13 amino acids. V was trimmed by 6 bases and J by 4 bases, leaving 12 bases between them. Germline V gene sequence: CDR1 LNHDA, CDR2 SQIVND (reference sequence). The CDR3 DNA follows: TGTGCCAGTAGCCCTGACAGGATCACTGAAGCTTTCTTT. Encoded protein: CASSPDRITEAFF. Full variable domain (remainder filled in from reference TRBV19 and TRBJ1-1): DGGITQSPKYLFRKEGQNVTLSCEQNLNHDAMYWYRQDPGQGLRLIYYSQIVNDFQKGDIAEGYSVSREKKESFPLTVTSAQKNPTAFYLCASSPDRITEAFFGQGTRLTVV.

This chain uses TRBV5-4 with TRBJ2-7; D perhaps matches TRBD1 (5 bases). The germline gives CDR1 SGHNT, CDR2 YYREEE (reference sequence). Deletions cut 4 bases from V and 4 bases from J, with 18 bases between. This CDR3 has 15 residues. The CDR3 sequence is CASSGLKGRQYEQYF. CDR3 in DNA: TGTGCCAGCAGCGGTTTGAAGGGGCGACAGTACGAGCAGTACTTC.

The chain uses TRBV11-3 and TRBJ1-6, with D hard to call. V lost 0 bases, J lost 9 bases, and 15 bases lay in between. This CDR3 has 16 amino acids. Germline lookup yields CDR1 SGHNT and CDR2 YENEEA. The CDR3 reads CASSLDGNDGSSPLHF. The CDR3 bases are TGTGCCAGCAGCTTAGATGGGAATGACGGTTCTTCACCCCTCCACTTT.

The chain carries TRBV6-6 and TRBJ1-1; D gene unclear. CDR1 MNHNY and CDR2 SVGAGI come from the germline V gene (reference sequence). This CDR3 is built from 15 residues. Trimming took 2 bases from V and 3 from J, leaving 13 bases between them. CDR3 in DNA: TGTGCCAGCAGTTACATGCTAGCCGGAGACACTGAAGCTTTCTTT. Its protein product is CASSYMLAGDTEAFF.

The rearrangement links TRBV7-9 to TRBJ1-4; D might be TRBD1 (6 bases). The germline V gene encodes CDR1 SEHNR and CDR2 FQNEAQ (reference sequence). Deletions cut 7 bases from V and 8 bases from J, with 17 bases between. The CDR3 is 14 residues long. The DNA for the CDR3 is TGTGCCAGCAACTCCGGGACACTGCCAGAAAAACTGTTTTTT. Translated: CASNSGTLPEKLFF.

This chain links TRBV30 with TRBJ1-4, with D tentatively TRBD1 (5 bases). V lost 4 bases and J 1 base, leaving 13 bases between the germline ends. The CDR3 runs 15 residues. Per germline, CDR1 GTSNPN and CDR2 SVGIG (reference sequence). This CDR3 reads CAWNSIRGTNEKLFF. The CDR3 bases are TGTGCCTGGAACTCCATTAGGGGAACTAATGAAAAACTGTTTTTT. The full variable domain, with the rest looked up from reference TRBV30 and TRBJ1-4, is SQTIHQWPATLVQPVGSPLSLECTVEGTSNPNLYWYRQAAGRGLQLLFYSVGIGQISSEVPQNLSASRPQDRQFILSSKKLLLSDSGFYLCAWNSIRGTNEKLFFGSGTQLSVL.